The 14 T cell receptor beta chains reported below all come from one sample, sequenced in a study of blood T cell repertoires in COVID-19. Using immunoSEQ multiplex PCR, the repertoire was profiled, and TCRdb retains in-frame clones only, with some absent. The table has 120,000 to 150,000 clones, about four fifths seen once. Sequenced: peripheral blood. Every receptor here comes from a human donor in a cohort sampled during active COVID-19.

This sequence joins TRBV7-9 and TRBJ2-6, with TRBD1 identical over 11 bases. There are 19 residues in the CDR3. The V segment lost 5 bases and the J segment 0 bases; nucleotides outside the gene matches: 9. Germline loops: CDR1 SEHNR, CDR2 FQNEAQ (reference sequence). The CDR3 region is CASSTSGTGGSSGANVLTF. The CDR3 DNA sequence: TGTGCCAGCAGCACCTCCGGGACAGGGGGAAGCTCTGGGGCCAACGTCCTGACTTTC.

The chain employs TRBV4-2 and TRBJ2-6; D uncertain. The CDR3 loop spans 16 amino acids. Germline CDR1 LGHNA, CDR2 YNFKEQ. V was cut by 1 base and J by 0 bases, with 7 bases left in between. CDR3 in DNA: TGTGCCAGCAGCCAAGTTAGCACCTCTGGGGCCAACGTCCTGACTTTC. Its protein product is CASSQVSTSGANVLTF.

The chain employs TRBV6-5 and TRBJ2-5; D is perhaps TRBD2 (5 bases). Trimming left V 0 bases short and J 2 bases short, with 10 bases between. The CDR3 extends over 15 amino acids. Germline CDR1 MNHEY, CDR2 SVGAGI. The chain's CDR3 is CASSYSKDLQETQYF. The DNA of the CDR3 is TGTGCCAGCAGTTACTCGAAGGACTTACAAGAGACCCAGTACTTC.

The genes are TRBV7-3 and TRBJ2-3, with 11 bases aligning to TRBD2. Germline V gene sequence: CDR1 SGHTA, CDR2 FQGTGA. V gave up 2 bases and J gave up 2 bases; unmatched junction bases: 3. CDR3 size: 16 residues. The CDR3 protein is CASSLGTSGYTDTQYF. The CDR3 region has the DNA TGTGCCAGCAGCTTAGGGACTAGCGGATACACAGATACGCAGTATTTT.

CDR3 loop: CASSERRDTDEYGYTF. The CDR3 nucleotides are TGTGCCAGCAGTGAACGTAGGGACACTGACGAATATGGCTACACCTTC. The chain links TRBV2 to TRBJ1-2; D may be TRBD1 (6 bases). Trimming took 2 bases from V and 5 from J, leaving 18 bases between them. Germline loops: CDR1 SNHLY, CDR2 FYNNEI. This CDR3 region has 16 residues.

This clone was picked up a small number of times. The V gene is TRBV5-1, the J gene TRBJ1-6, with D uncertain. CDR3 length equals 14 residues. The V end lost 7 bases, the J end lost 11 bases, and 19 bases lay between the germline ends. Looked up from germline, CDR1 is SGHRS and CDR2 is YFSETQ. CDR3 DNA: TGCGCCAGCCGGAGACCCGGGAGTCTGACACCCCTCCACTTT. It encodes CASRRPGSLTPLHF.

J is TRBJ2-1 and V is TRBV4-2; 7 positions match TRBD1. The V gene's germline CDR1 is LGHNA and CDR2 YNFKEQ. The CDR3 runs to 16 residues. Trimming cost V 3 bases and J 5 bases; bases outside gene matches: 10. CDR3 sequence: CASSQPDRAIHNEQFF. The CDR3 nucleotides are TGTGCCAGCAGCCAGCCAGACAGGGCGATCCACAATGAGCAGTTCTTC.

The chain couples TRBV7-9 to TRBJ2-7; D unclear. The CDR3 is 14 amino acids. Trimming cost V 5 bases and J 3 bases, with 14 bases left between them. The germline CDR1 and CDR2 sequences are SEHNR and FQNEAQ (reference sequence). As DNA, the CDR3 is TGTGCCAGCAGCCCCGTGTTTTCCCTCTACGAGCAGTACTTC. Amino acid sequence: CASSPVFSLYEQYF.

The chain carries TRBV10-2 and TRBJ1-2; D unclear. The CDR3 runs 14 residues. Germline V gives CDR1 WSHSY, CDR2 SAAADI. The germline V and J ends were trimmed by 2 bases and 4 bases, with 11 bases remaining between them. CDR3 sequence (DNA): TGCGCCAGCAGTGAGGGGCAGCCCCTCTATGGCTACACCTTC. As protein: CASSEGQPLYGYTF.

The chain recombines TRBV18 with TRBJ1-4; 10 bases fit TRBD1. V gave up 7 bases and J gave up 7 bases; unmatched junction bases: 3. Germline assignment: CDR1 KGHSH and CDR2 LQKENI. The CDR3 runs to 13 residues. CDR3 nucleotides: TGTGCCAGCTTCGGGACAGGGGTTGAAAAACTGTTTTTT. This gives the protein CASFGTGVEKLFF. Drawing the rest from reference TRBV18 and TRBJ1-4, the complete variable domain is NAGVMQNPRHLVRRRGQEARLRCSPMKGHSHVYWYRQLPEEGLKFMVYLQKENIIDESGMPKERFSAEFPKEGPSILRIQQVVRGDSAAYFCASFGTGVEKLFFGSGTQLSVL.

The rearrangement joins TRBV5-6 to TRBJ1-4, with TRBD1 as a possible D gene (5 bases). CDR1 and CDR2 (germline): SGHDT, YYEEEE. This CDR3 spans 16 amino acids. Trimming cost V 3 bases and J 7 bases, with 19 bases left between them. The CDR3, as DNA: TGTGCCAGCAGCTCGGCTCGACGACGGCAGGGTGAAAAACTGTTTTTT. Its protein is CASSSARRRQGEKLFF.

CDR3: CASSARLLQETQYF. The CDR3 bases are TGTGCCAGCTCCGCGAGGCTGCTTCAAGAGACCCAGTACTTC. This sequence joins TRBV18 and TRBJ2-5; no clear D gene. The CDR3 loop spans 14 amino acids. Per germline, CDR1 KGHSH and CDR2 LQKENI. Trimming took off 6 bases at V and 2 bases at J, with 13 bases between the two ends.

The chain carries TRBV2 and TRBJ2-5; 8 bases match TRBD2. Losses at the gene ends were 1 base for V and 5 bases for J; bases not matched to a gene: 6. The CDR3 has 15 amino acids. Germline V lookup: CDR1 SNHLY, CDR2 FYNNEI. DNA of the CDR3: TGTGCCAGCAGTGAAGTCGCAGGACTAGCTGAGACCCAGTACTTC. Its protein product is CASSEVAGLAETQYF. Complete variable domain (other parts from reference TRBV2 and TRBJ2-5): EPEVTQTPSHQVTQMGQEVILRCVPISNHLYFYWYRQILGQKVEFLVSFYNNEISEKSEIFDDQFSVERPDGSNFTLKIRSTKLEDSAMYFCASSEVAGLAETQYFGPGTRLLVL.

This clone was observed a single time. This chain connects TRBV28 to TRBJ1-5; TRBD1 might be the D (6 bases). Trimming pared 5 bases from V and 3 bases from J, leaving 17 bases between. This CDR3 has 16 residues. CDR1 and CDR2 (germline): MDHEN, SYDVKM. The CDR3 reads CASSAWDTGLNQPQHF. CDR3 in DNA: TGTGCCAGCAGTGCGTGGGATACAGGGCTCAATCAGCCCCAGCATTTT.